This TCR beta chain was sequenced in a study of breast tumors, draining lymph nodes, adjacent tissues. General observations from the study: Most tumor T cells seemingly derive from lymph node, then expand in tumor. That most tumor T cells come from lymph nodes remained unproven. Tumor TCR diversity was below lymph nodes but above nontumor tissue.

This clonotype was observed a few times. Its specificity is not known. Samples came from axillary lymph nodes draining the breast cancer. MiXCR was run by TCRdb on the multiplex PCR reads, yielding one entry per CDR3 protein. This table has 180,000 or so distinct CDR3 sequences, 33% appearing once. The TCR comes from a female donor with breast cancer. Some clones in this sample may be carry-over from other donors' samples. The source material was axillary lymph node tissue.

Written as DNA, the CDR3 is TGTGCCAGTAGTGACAGGGGGGGAGCTTTCTTT. It yields the protein CASSDRGGAFF. The chain has TRBV19 and TRBJ1-1; the match to TRBD1 covers 9 bases. CDR1 is LNHDA and CDR2 is SQIVND in the germline V gene (reference sequence). Unmatched junction bases numbered 2, after V lost 5 bases and J lost 10 bases. This CDR3 comprises 11 residues.